Listed below are T cell receptor beta chains from one sample, sequenced in a study of CD8 T cells in ankylosing spondylitis. From the 5' RACE reads, TCRdb called clonotypes with MiXCR, one entry per CDR3 protein. The repertoire includes 190,000 or so distinct CDR3 sequences, more than 10% of them detected once, and more than 15% sits in the top ten. Source material: blood, either unsorted or a sorted T cell fraction (not recorded which). The receptors come from a male donor with ankylosing spondylitis or in good health (not recorded which). The CDR3 runs from the conserved cysteine through the conserved F or W. The D gene is left open where the match is weak. Clone size is stated in some rows and not others, as once, few, many or a class when expanded.

V gene	D gene	J gene	clone size	CDR3 protein	CDR3 DNA
TRBV5-6	TRBD2	TRBJ2-7	few	CASSFGAGAPYEQYF	TGTGCCAGCAGCTTCGGAGCGGGAGCCCCATACGAGCAGTACTTC
TRBV21-1	NA	TRBJ1-5	NA	CASRTRGYEGNQPQHF	TGTGCCAGCAGAACTAGGGGTTACGAAGGCAATCAGCCCCAGCATTTT
TRBV3-1	NA	TRBJ2-5	few	CASTSVSVYPLQETQYF	TGTGCCAGCACCTCGGTCTCCGTGTATCCTCTTCAAGAGACCCAGTACTTC
TRBV29-1	NA	TRBJ2-3	many	CSVEGNSPSPSDTQYF	TGCAGCGTTGAAGGGAACAGTCCTTCGCCATCGGATACGCAGTATTTT
TRBV12-3/TRBV12-4	NA	TRBJ2-1	NA	CASSLFGGSTYNEQFF	TGTGCCAGCAGTTTATTCGGGGGCTCAACCTACAATGAGCAGTTCTTC
TRBV20-1	NA	TRBJ2-7	few	CSASLASEQYF	TGCAGTGCTAGTCTAGCCTCCGAGCAGTACTTC
TRBV28	TRBD2	TRBJ2-3	few	CASSFPWGEGYTDTQYF	TGTGCCAGCAGTTTCCCTTGGGGGGAGGGGTACACAGATACGCAGTATTTT
TRBV5-1	NA	TRBJ2-5	NA	CASTEQGETQYF	TGCGCCAGCACGGAGCAGGGGGAGACCCAGTACTTC
TRBV10-1	NA	TRBJ2-1	NA	CASSEGSGYNGQFF	TGCGCCAGCAGTGAGGGATCAGGGTACAATGGGCAGTTCTTC
TRBV12-3/TRBV12-4	NA	TRBJ2-2	few	CASSLTGNTGELFF	TGTGCCAGCAGTCTGACAGGGAACACCGGGGAGCTGTTTTTT
TRBV25-1	TRBD1	TRBJ1-1	many	CASSGQGRTEAFF	TGTGCCAGCAGTGGACAGGGCCGAACTGAAGCTTTCTTT
TRBV5-1	NA	TRBJ2-3	NA	CASSLVERLNTDTQYF	TGCGCCAGCAGCTTGGTTGAGAGGCTCAACACAGATACGCAGTATTTT
TRBV20-1	TRBD2	TRBJ2-3	few	CSARVLSGARTDTQYF	TGCAGTGCTAGAGTCCTTAGCGGGGCACGCACAGATACGCAGTATTTT
TRBV5-5	TRBD1	TRBJ2-5	few	CASSLGTGVGYQETQYF	TGTGCCAGCAGCTTGGGGACAGGGGTGGGGTACCAAGAGACCCAGTACTTC
TRBV5-6	NA	TRBJ2-5	NA	CASSRGLGSPLGETQYF	TGTGCCAGCAGCCGGGGTTTGGGCAGTCCCCTGGGAGAGACCCAGTACTTC
TRBV9	NA	TRBJ2-1	NA	CASSVAQGGYNEQFF	TGTGCCAGCAGCGTAGCCCAGGGCGGGTACAATGAGCAGTTCTTC
TRBV24-1	NA	TRBJ2-7	NA	CATSDLPRSWVSSYEQYF	TGTGCTACCAGTGATTTGCCCAGGTCTTGGGTCAGCTCCTACGAGCAGTACTTC
TRBV27	TRBD2	TRBJ2-3	few	CASSLSKRTSGSTRTTAQADTQYF	TGTGCCAGCAGTTTATCGAAGAGGACTAGCGGGAGCACCAGAACCACAGCACAGGCAGATACGCAGTATTTT
TRBV5-1	TRBD1	TRBJ2-7	many	CASSITGGHEQYF	TGCGCCAGCAGCATCACAGGGGGCCACGAGCAGTACTTC
TRBV7-9	NA	TRBJ2-7	few	CASSLGQVGEQYF	TGTGCCAGCAGCTTAGGGCAGGTGGGCGAGCAGTACTTC
TRBV27	NA	TRBJ2-3	few	CASSFFAGTDTQYF	TGTGCCAGCAGTTTCTTTGCGGGCACAGATACGCAGTATTTT
TRBV5-6	TRBD1	TRBJ2-1	NA	CASSSMNGQGPLNEQFF	TGTGCCAGCAGCTCCATGAACGGACAGGGCCCATTAAATGAGCAGTTCTTC
TRBV12-3/TRBV12-4	NA	TRBJ2-3	many	CASSSDGTTDTQYF	TGTGCCAGCAGTTCGGACGGCACCACAGATACGCAGTATTTT
TRBV5-6	TRBD2	TRBJ2-7	NA	CASSPGLAGGNEQYF	TGTGCCAGCAGCCCGGGACTAGCGGGTGGAAACGAGCAGTACTTC
TRBV27	TRBD1	TRBJ1-2	NA	CASSWDREYGYTF	TGTGCCAGCAGTTGGGACAGGGAATATGGCTACACCTTC
TRBV6-5	TRBD1	TRBJ2-7	once	CASGYQGAESEQYF	TGTGCCAGCGGTTACCAGGGGGCGGAAAGCGAGCAGTACTTC
TRBV9	NA	TRBJ1-2	few	CASQGANGLNYGYTF	TGTGCCAGCCAAGGGGCCAACGGTCTTAACTATGGCTACACCTTC
TRBV20-1	NA	TRBJ2-1	NA	CSASTSGVPLYNEQFF	TGCAGTGCTAGTACGTCGGGAGTCCCCTTATACAATGAGCAGTTCTTC
TRBV27	NA	TRBJ2-5	many	CASSPENLQGTQYF	TGTGCCAGCAGTCCGGAGAACCTCCAAGGGACCCAGTACTTC
TRBV30	NA	TRBJ2-7	few	CAWMAGGVSEQYF	TGTGCCTGGATGGCCGGAGGGGTCTCCGAGCAGTACTTC
TRBV30	NA	TRBJ2-3	once	CAWRRTRGISDTQYF	TGTGCCTGGAGGAGGACTAGGGGGATCTCAGATACGCAGTATTTT
TRBV3-1	NA	TRBJ2-3	NA	CASSQEENEDTQYF	TGTGCCAGCAGCCAAGAGGAGAATGAAGATACGCAGTATTTT
TRBV3-1	TRBD1	TRBJ1-2	NA	CASSPSGQNYGYTF	TGTGCCAGCAGCCCGTCGGGACAGAACTATGGCTACACCTTC
TRBV20-1	NA	TRBJ2-1	NA	CSARDGGTVSSSYNEQFF	TGCAGTGCTAGAGATGGGGGAACTGTATCGAGCTCCTACAATGAGCAGTTCTTC
TRBV14	NA	TRBJ1-2	few	CASSQVGDGYTF	TGTGCCAGCAGCCAAGTAGGGGACGGCTACACCTTC
TRBV10-3	NA	TRBJ2-7	NA	CAISEVGANLYEQYF	TGTGCCATCAGTGAGGTGGGGGCTAACCTCTACGAGCAGTACTTC
TRBV11-2	NA	TRBJ2-1	many	CASSPGHEQFF	TGTGCCAGCAGCCCAGGGCATGAGCAGTTCTTC
TRBV4-1	NA	TRBJ1-2	few	CASSRVDTGGSGYTF	TGCGCCAGCAGCCGAGTCGACACCGGCGGAAGCGGCTACACCTTC
TRBV5-1	TRBD1	TRBJ2-7	many	CASSLARGLGEQYF	TGCGCCAGCAGCCTCGCCAGGGGGTTGGGGGAGCAGTACTTC
TRBV14	TRBD2	TRBJ2-3	NA	CASSQVGSLAGVADTQYF	TGTGCCAGCAGCCAAGTTGGCTCTCTAGCGGGGGTTGCAGATACGCAGTATTTT
TRBV4-1	NA	TRBJ2-6	few	CASSQGGAGANVLTF	TGCGCCAGCAGCCAAGGGGGCGCTGGGGCCAACGTCCTGACTTTC
TRBV7-8	TRBD2	TRBJ2-1	NA	CASSHPGAGFYNEQFF	TGTGCCAGCAGCCACCCGGGAGCGGGATTCTACAATGAGCAGTTCTTC
TRBV20-1	NA	TRBJ2-3	few	CSARDLASTDTQYF	TGCAGTGCTAGAGATCTGGCTAGCACAGATACGCAGTATTTT
TRBV30	NA	TRBJ2-2	NA	CAWSVDGGPNTGELFF	TGTGCCTGGAGTGTAGACGGGGGCCCCAACACCGGGGAGCTGTTTTTT
TRBV14	NA	TRBJ2-7	few	CASSQVGTPYEQYF	TGTGCCAGCAGCCAAGTCGGGACACCATACGAGCAGTACTTC
TRBV19	TRBD1	TRBJ1-2	NA	CASGNRGLEGYTF	TGTGCCAGTGGGAACAGGGGGTTGGAAGGCTACACCTTC
TRBV7-9	NA	TRBJ1-5	NA	CASSAGSLNQPQHF	TGTGCCAGCAGCGCCGGATCCTTGAATCAGCCCCAGCATTTT
TRBV5-5	NA	TRBJ2-3	many	CASSLRQGADTQYF	TGTGCCAGCAGCTTGCGTCAGGGTGCAGATACGCAGTATTTT